The rows below give T cell receptor beta chains drawn from one sample of a study of neurological immune-mediated disorders. TCRdb fed the 5' RACE reads into MiXCR, producing one record per CDR3 protein. The sample has about 36,000 distinct CDR3 sequences, over 8.5% seen once. The specimen sequenced was PBMCs. The receptors originated from a man in his fifties or sixties with HTLV-1-associated myelopathy (HAM/TSP). The CDR3 runs from the conserved cysteine through the conserved F or W. D genes are given only for firm matches. Expanded clones get a size class; other rows say once, few or many, or leave the size out.

d_call clone_size j_call v_call cdr3_aa cdr3_nt
NA many TRBJ1-5 TRBV5-1 CASSLSGNGNQPQHF TGCGCCAGCAGCTTGTCGGGGAACGGCAATCAGCCCCAGCATTTT
NA many TRBJ1-2 TRBV14 CASSQGALYGYTF TGTGCCAGCAGCCAAGGTGCCCTCTATGGCTACACCTTC
NA many TRBJ1-1 TRBV12-3/TRBV12-4 CASSPGDTEAFF TGTGCCAGCAGTCCCGGAGACACTGAAGCTTTCTTT
NA many TRBJ1-1 TRBV5-1 CASSFSASATTEAFF TGCGCCAGCAGCTTTTCTGCATCGGCGACCACTGAAGCTTTCTTT
NA many TRBJ2-6 TRBV24-1 CATSGVTNVLTF TGTGCCACCAGTGGGGTTACCAACGTCCTGACTTTC
NA many TRBJ2-3 TRBV7-9 CASSRLREGTDTQYF TGTGCCAGCAGCCGCTTAAGGGAGGGCACAGATACGCAGTATTTT
NA many TRBJ1-1 TRBV3-1 CASSHGQKSTEAFF TGTGCCAGCTCCCACGGACAGAAGAGCACTGAAGCTTTCTTT
NA many TRBJ2-1 TRBV20-1 CSASTGLWNEQFF TGCAGTGCTAGCACCGGGCTCTGGAATGAGCAGTTCTTC
NA many TRBJ2-3 TRBV28 CASSGGNLDTQYF TGTGCCAGCAGTGGAGGGAACTTGGATACGCAGTATTTT
NA many TRBJ1-5 TRBV27 CASSLGGGNQPQHF TGTGCCAGCAGCTTAGGTGGAGGCAATCAGCCCCAGCATTTT
NA many TRBJ2-2 TRBV7-2 CASSFGGGRTGELFF TGTGCCAGCAGCTTTGGAGGGGGCCGCACCGGGGAGCTGTTTTTT
NA many TRBJ2-1 TRBV5-1 CASSLNSGEEQFF TGCGCCAGCAGCTTGAATTCAGGGGAGGAGCAGTTCTTC
NA many TRBJ2-1 TRBV11-2 CASSSSRGRQFF TGTGCCAGCAGCTCCTCGAGGGGAAGGCAGTTCTTC
NA many TRBJ1-5 TRBV7-8 CASSLGGHNQPQHF TGTGCCAGCAGCTTGGGGGGTCACAATCAGCCCCAGCATTTT
NA many TRBJ1-1 TRBV12-3/TRBV12-4 CASSPRPNTEAFF TGTGCCAGCAGCCCCCGGCCGAACACTGAAGCTTTCTTT
NA many TRBJ2-5 TRBV5-6 CASSLGWAGQETQYF TGTGCCAGCAGCTTGGGGTGGGCAGGGCAAGAGACCCAGTACTTC
NA NA TRBJ1-1 TRBV5-4 CASHIGRRPKNTEAFF TGTGCCAGCCACATTGGTCGGCGGCCCAAGAACACTGAAGCTTTCTTT
TRBD2 many TRBJ2-5 TRBV3-1 CASSQVGLAVGETQYF TGTGCCAGCAGCCAAGTGGGGCTAGCGGTGGGAGAGACCCAGTACTTC
NA many TRBJ2-3 TRBV7-2 CASSSRIPGSADRRADTQYF TGTGCCAGCAGCTCGCGAATCCCGGGATCGGCGGATCGTAGGGCAGATACGCAGTATTTT
NA many TRBJ2-5 TRBV5-1 CASSFGGDPETQYF TGCGCCAGCAGCTTCGGCGGGGACCCGGAGACCCAGTACTTC
NA many TRBJ1-3 TRBV29-1 CSAGESRGNTIYF TGCAGCGCTGGGGAGAGCCGGGGAAACACCATATATTTT
NA NA TRBJ1-2 TRBV5-1 CASSLDGTPYGYTF TGCGCCAGCAGCTTGGACGGGACACCTTATGGCTACACCTTC
NA many TRBJ2-2 TRBV5-1 CASSLEPNTGELFF TGCGCCAGCAGCTTAGAGCCGAACACCGGGGAGCTGTTTTTT
NA many TRBJ2-2 TRBV4-1 CASSPTEGNTGELFF TGCGCCAGCAGCCCTACAGAGGGAAACACCGGGGAGCTGTTTTTT
TRBD2 many TRBJ2-1 TRBV20-1 CSAGGLAGGGNEQFF TGCAGTGCTGGAGGACTAGCGGGAGGTGGGAATGAGCAGTTCTTC
TRBD2 many TRBJ2-7 TRBV7-2 CASSLRSSGRRSSYEQYF TGTGCCAGCAGCCTGAGGTCTAGCGGGAGGCGGAGCTCCTACGAGCAGTACTTC
NA few TRBJ1-4 TRBV3-1 CASSFRHEKLFF TGTGCCAGCAGTTTCAGACATGAAAAACTGTTTTTT
NA NA TRBJ2-1 TRBV5-1 CASSSSGVYNEQFF TGCGCCAGCAGCTCCTCCGGGGTTTACAATGAGCAGTTCTTC
NA many TRBJ2-2 TRBV24-1 CATLGGANGELFF TGTGCCACCCTGGGGGGGGCGAACGGGGAGCTGTTTTTT